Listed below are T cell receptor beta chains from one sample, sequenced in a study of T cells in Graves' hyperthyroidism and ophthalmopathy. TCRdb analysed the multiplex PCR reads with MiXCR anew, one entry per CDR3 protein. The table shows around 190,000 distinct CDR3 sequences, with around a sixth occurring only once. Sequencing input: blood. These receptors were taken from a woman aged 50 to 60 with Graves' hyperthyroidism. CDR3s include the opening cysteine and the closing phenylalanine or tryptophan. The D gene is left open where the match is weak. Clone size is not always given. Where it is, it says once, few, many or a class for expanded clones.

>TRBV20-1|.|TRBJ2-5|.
TGCAGTGCCGGGGGGCTGGAAGAGACCCAGTACTTC
CSAGGLEETQYF
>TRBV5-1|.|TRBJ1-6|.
TGCGCCAGCAGCTTGGAAGGGGCCAGCTCCTATAATTCACCCCTCCACTTT
CASSLEGASSYNSPLHF
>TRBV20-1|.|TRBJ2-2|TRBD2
TGCAGTGCGAAAGCTTTAGCGGGAGGGCCAGGCACCGGGGAGCTGTTTTTT
CSAKALAGGPGTGELFF
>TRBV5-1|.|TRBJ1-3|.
TGCGCCAGCAGCTTGGCCCTTGGGGCCGGAAACACCATATATTTT
CASSLALGAGNTIYF
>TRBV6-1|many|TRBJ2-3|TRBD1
TGTGCCAGCCAAGGAGAGGGACAGCCTCGAGATACGCAGTATTTT
CASQGEGQPRDTQYF
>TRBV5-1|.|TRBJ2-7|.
TGCGCCAGCAGCGTGTATGGAAACTCCTACGAGCAGTACTTC
CASSVYGNSYEQYF
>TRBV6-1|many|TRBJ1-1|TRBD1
TGTGCCAGCACCCTAAGGACAGGGATGAACACTGAAGCTTTCTTT
CASTLRTGMNTEAFF
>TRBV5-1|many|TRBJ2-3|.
TGCGCCAGCAGCGGGGGAGCGTACAGCACAGATACGCAGTATTTT
CASSGGAYSTDTQYF
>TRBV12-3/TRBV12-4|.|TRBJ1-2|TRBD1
TGTGCCAGCCTACGGGGCGCAGGGGGCTCCTATGGCTACACCTTC
CASLRGAGGSYGYTF
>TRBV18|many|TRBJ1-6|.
TGTGCCAGCTCACCACAGGACGGAAATAATTCACCCCTCCACTTT
CASSPQDGNNSPLHF
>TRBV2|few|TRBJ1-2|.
TGTGCCAGCGGGAGTGGGGGAGGCTACACCTTC
CASGSGGGYTF
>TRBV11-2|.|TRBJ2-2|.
TGTGCCAGCAGCTTAGAGGGGCCCACCGGGGAGCTGTTTTTT
CASSLEGPTGELFF
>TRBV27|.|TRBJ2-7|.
TGTGCCAGCAGTCCCCAAAGCACGGGGACCTACGAGCAGTACTTC
CASSPQSTGTYEQYF
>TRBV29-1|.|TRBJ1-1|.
TGCAGCGTTGCGGGGGGGAAAGCTTTCTTT
CSVAGGKAFF
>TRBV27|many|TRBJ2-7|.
TGTGCCAGCAGGGAACTCCCGGGACCACGCTACGAGCAGTACTTC
CASRELPGPRYEQYF
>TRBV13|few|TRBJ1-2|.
TGTGCCAGCAGCCTAGGAGTCTATGGCTACACCTTC
CASSLGVYGYTF
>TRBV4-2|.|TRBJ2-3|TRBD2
TGTGCCAGCAGCCAAGATGGCCCCATCAGCGGGAGTGAGACGCAGTATTTT
CASSQDGPISGSETQYF
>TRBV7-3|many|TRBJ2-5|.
TGTGCCAGCAGCTCAGGTCCGCAAGAGACCCAGTACTTC
CASSSGPQETQYF
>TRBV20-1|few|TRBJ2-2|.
TGCAGTGCTACGGATCGAGGAACCACCGGGGAGCTGTTTTTT
CSATDRGTTGELFF
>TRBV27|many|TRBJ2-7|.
TGTGCCAGCATTCCGGCGTTGGGTAAGGGATCGGACGAGCAGTACTTC
CASIPALGKGSDEQYF
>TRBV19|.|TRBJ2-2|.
TGTGCCAGTAAGGGATTTCGGAGCACCGGGGAGCTGTTTTTT
CASKGFRSTGELFF
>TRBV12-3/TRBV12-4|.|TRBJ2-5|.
TGTGCCAGCAGTTTCGGAGGTTTTGGGACCCAGTACTTC
CASSFGGFGTQYF
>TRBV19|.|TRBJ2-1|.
TGTGCCAGTGGACACCCCCAATCCCCCTACAATGAGCAGTTCTTC
CASGHPQSPYNEQFF
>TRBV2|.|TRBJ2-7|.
TGTGCCAGCAGCCGGGACTTTTACTACGAGCAGTACTTC
CASSRDFYYEQYF
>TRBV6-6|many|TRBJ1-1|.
TGTGCCAGCAGTTACTCAACAGGGGAAGCTTTCTTT
CASSYSTGEAFF
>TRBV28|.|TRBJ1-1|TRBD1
TGTGCCAGCAACAAAAGACAGGGTTATACTGAAGCTTTCTTT
CASNKRQGYTEAFF
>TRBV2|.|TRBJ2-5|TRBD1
TGTGCCAGCAATGAGGACAGGGGAGGAGAGACCCAGTACTTC
CASNEDRGGETQYF
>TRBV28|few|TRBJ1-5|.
TGTGCCAGCAGCCCGGTCGGGGATTTCCAGCCCCAGCATTTT
CASSPVGDFQPQHF
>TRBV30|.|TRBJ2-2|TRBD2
TGTGCCTGGAGTGTATCAGGGAGGGCCGGGGAGCTGTTTTTT
CAWSVSGRAGELFF
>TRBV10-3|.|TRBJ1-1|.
TGTGCCATCGATAGTATGGGGAGGAACACTGAAGCTTTCTTT
CAIDSMGRNTEAFF
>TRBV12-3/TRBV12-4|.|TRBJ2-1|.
TGTGCCAGCAGTTTTAACTACAATGAGCAGTTCTTC
CASSFNYNEQFF
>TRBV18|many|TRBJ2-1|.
TGTGCCAGCTCACCAGATTACAATGAGCAGTTCTTC
CASSPDYNEQFF
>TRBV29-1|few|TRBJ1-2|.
TGCAGCGCTCGGCGGGGCAGGTCCGAAAGCCCCTATGGCTACACCTTC
CSARRGRSESPYGYTF
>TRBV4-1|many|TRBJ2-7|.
TGCGCCAGCAGCCAATATAGGGGGGGGGACGAGCAGTACTTC
CASSQYRGGDEQYF